The 24 T cell receptor beta chains in this list originate from one sample, sequenced in a study of T cell responses to AZD1222 COVID-19 vaccine. Profiling relied on immunoSEQ multiplex PCR, and the TCRdb table lists in-frame clones only, not all of them. The sample lists 110,000 to 150,000 clones, over 85% occurring once. The input for sequencing was peripheral blood, taken on day 0 of AZD1222 vaccination. The receptors were sampled from an adult in good health.

This clone was counted between two and nine times. The J gene is TRBJ2-2, the V gene TRBV24-1, with a weak D call TRBD1 (5 bases). Germline assignment: CDR1 KGHDR and CDR2 SFDVKD. The CDR3 has 14 residues. V lost 5 bases and J 6 bases, leaving 12 bases between the germline ends. The CDR3 here is CATSGPRESGELFF. CDR3 bases: TGTGCCACCAGTGGACCCAGGGAATCCGGGGAGCTGTTTTTT.

V gene TRBV30 combines with J gene TRBJ2-7; the D is unclear. The CDR3 has 12 amino acids. Trimming cost V 1 base and J 1 base, with 5 bases left between them. The V gene's germline CDR1 is GTSNPN and CDR2 SVGIG (reference sequence). The CDR3 spells CAWSASSYEQYF. The CDR3 nucleotides are TGTGCCTGGAGTGCGTCGTCCTACGAGCAGTACTTC.

The chain couples TRBV5-6 to TRBJ1-1; 8 bases agree with TRBD1. Germline CDR1 SGHDT, CDR2 YYEEEE. The CDR3 runs 15 residues. V lost 4 bases and J lost 2; bases outside the gene matches: 7. The CDR3 DNA sequence: TGTGCCAGCAGCCGAAAGGACAGGGTAAACACTGAAGCTTTCTTT. This encodes CASSRKDRVNTEAFF.

The V call is TRBV4-1, the J call TRBJ1-1; 10 bases align to TRBD1. The CDR3 contains 14 residues. The V segment lost 3 bases and the J segment 8 bases; nucleotides outside the gene matches: 6. Germline V gene lookup returns CDR1 MGHRA and CDR2 YSYEKL. The CDR3 reads CASSHRDRGREAFF. DNA for the CDR3: TGCGCCAGCAGCCATCGCGACAGGGGGCGCGAAGCTTTCTTT.

The rearrangement uses TRBV19 and TRBJ1-2, with TRBD1 as a possible D gene (6 bases). The CDR3 is 15 residues long. The V gene's germline CDR1 is LNHDA and CDR2 SQIVND (reference sequence). Trimming stripped 5 bases from V and 4 bases from J, with 17 bases between. The CDR3 protein is CASSYHRASFYGYTF. In nucleotides, the CDR3 is TGTGCCAGTAGTTATCACAGGGCAAGTTTCTATGGCTACACCTTC. Together with reference TRBV19 and TRBJ1-2, the CDR3 gives the full variable domain: DGGITQSPKYLFRKEGQNVTLSCEQNLNHDAMYWYRQDPGQGLRLIYYSQIVNDFQKGDIAEGYSVSREKKESFPLTVTSAQKNPTAFYLCASSYHRASFYGYTFGSGTRLTVV.

This chain connects TRBV27 to TRBJ1-5; D unresolved. The V end was cut by 3 bases, the J end by 9 bases, with 12 bases between. Germline V lookup: CDR1 MNHEY, CDR2 SMNVEV (reference sequence). CDR3 length: 13 residues. In DNA form, the CDR3 reads TGTGCCAGCAGTTTGGGCTTCCTGGGGCCCCAGCATTTT. Amino acid sequence: CASSLGFLGPQHF.

The chain recombines TRBV2 with TRBJ1-3; D is perhaps TRBD1 (6 bases). This CDR3 spans 13 amino acids. V was clipped by 6 bases and J by 7 bases, with 13 bases between them. From germline, CDR1 is SNHLY and CDR2 FYNNEI. CDR3 sequence (DNA): TGTGCCAGCAGCCAGGGGCCGGGGAACACCATATATTTT. Its protein product is CASSQGPGNTIYF.

The chain recombines TRBV28 with TRBJ1-1; the match to TRBD1 covers 11 bases. The CDR3 consists of 15 residues. From germline, CDR1 is MDHEN and CDR2 SYDVKM. J was trimmed by 5 bases and V by 5 bases; bases with no gene match: 7. Here the CDR3 reads CASSHRDRGRTEAFF. In nucleotides, the CDR3 is TGTGCCAGCAGTCACAGGGACAGGGGGAGGACTGAAGCTTTCTTT.

As to this clone: Mismatch with germline at one junction end may stem from a read error. V and J are TRBV30 and TRBJ2-7, with 8 nucleotides matching TRBD2. This CDR3 is built from 15 residues. Germline V gene lookup returns CDR1 GTSNPN and CDR2 SVGIG (reference sequence). DNA of the CDR3: TGTGCCCGGAGTTTCAAACCTGGAGCGGGAGACGAGCAGTACTTC. Residues: CARSFKPGAGDEQYF.

The chain joins TRBV7-9 to TRBJ2-1; D uncertain. Trimming left V 0 bases short and J 1 base short, with 10 bases between. This CDR3 region has 16 residues. CDR1 SEHNR and CDR2 FQNEAQ come from the germline V gene (reference sequence). CDR3 loop: CASSLAISNSYNEQFF. In nucleotides, the CDR3 is TGTGCCAGCAGCTTAGCCATCAGTAATTCCTACAATGAGCAGTTCTTC.

The chain employs TRBV5-1 and TRBJ1-2, with TRBD1 identical over 8 bases. The CDR3 runs to 13 residues. V lost 3 bases, J lost 6 bases, and 4 bases stayed unmatched. Germline lookup yields CDR1 SGHRS and CDR2 YFSETQ. CDR3 DNA sequence: TGCGCCAGCAGCTCGGACAGGGAGAATGGCTACACCTTC. Translation gives CASSSDRENGYTF.

The chain has TRBV5-1 and TRBJ2-2, with TRBD2 matching 13 bases. Germline CDR1 reads SGHRS; CDR2 reads YFSETQ. CDR3 length: 18 residues. V was pared by 3 bases and J by 7 bases, with 12 bases of the junction left unmatched. The CDR3 is CASSSIPGLAGVGGELFF. CDR3 sequence (DNA): TGCGCCAGCAGCTCAATACCCGGACTAGCGGGAGTAGGCGGGGAGCTGTTTTTT.

The CDR3 sequence is CASSIGQSYGYTF. DNA for the CDR3: TGTGCCAGTAGTATCGGGCAGAGCTATGGCTACACCTTC. The chain is built from TRBV19 and TRBJ1-2, with no clear D. V was clipped by 3 bases and J by 4 bases, with 9 bases between them. Germline CDR1 LNHDA, CDR2 SQIVND (reference sequence). CDR3 length: 13 residues. Supplemented by reference TRBV19 and TRBJ1-2, the full variable domain reads DGGITQSPKYLFRKEGQNVTLSCEQNLNHDAMYWYRQDPGQGLRLIYYSQIVNDFQKGDIAEGYSVSREKKESFPLTVTSAQKNPTAFYLCASSIGQSYGYTFGSGTRLTVV.

V is TRBV5-6 and J is TRBJ2-7, with D perhaps assigned TRBD1 or TRBD2 (5 bases each). The V end was cut by 3 bases, the J end by 5 bases, with 15 bases between. Germline V gene sequence: CDR1 SGHDT, CDR2 YYEEEE. The CDR3 extends over 14 amino acids. The CDR3 DNA reads as TGTGCCAGCAGCTGGGACCGGGTCCTCGACGAGCAGTACTTC. Protein product: CASSWDRVLDEQYF.

CDR3 amino acids: CASSEGLADTDTQYF. CDR3 nucleotides: TGTGCCAGCAGTGAAGGACTAGCGGACACAGATACGCAGTATTTT. The chain employs TRBV6-4 and TRBJ2-3, with 10 bases matching TRBD2. V was clipped by 3 bases and J by 2 bases; unmatched bases: 2. The CDR3 loop spans 15 amino acids. Germline V gene lookup returns CDR1 MRHNA and CDR2 SNTAGT.

The chain employs TRBV19 and TRBJ2-5; no clear D. There are 13 residues in the CDR3. CDR1 LNHDA and CDR2 SQIVND come from the germline V gene (reference sequence). V lost 4 bases and J 5 bases, leaving 11 bases between the germline ends. In DNA, the CDR3 is TGTGCCAGTAGTACGGATTTCGGGGAGACCCAGTACTTC. Its protein is CASSTDFGETQYF.

This clone has only one observation. The rearrangement uses TRBV6-5 and TRBJ2-7; tentatively, D is TRBD2 (7 bases). With 8 bases removed from V and 6 bases from J, the gap between germline ends came to 26 bases. Germline V gene sequence: CDR1 MNHEY, CDR2 SVGAGI. The CDR3 spans 16 residues. CDR3 in amino acids: CASRFRSGGGLSEQYF. CDR3 coding DNA: TGTGCCAGCCGTTTCCGTTCGGGGGGCGGCTTGAGCGAGCAGTACTTC.

The chain carries TRBV19 and TRBJ1-1; no reliable D call. Trimming cost V 3 bases and J 4 bases, with 9 bases left between them. CDR1 and CDR2 from the germline V gene are LNHDA and SQIVND (reference sequence). This CDR3 is 13 amino acids long. CDR3 sequence: CASSIRQTTEAFF. CDR3 DNA: TGTGCCAGTAGTATTCGGCAGACCACTGAAGCTTTCTTT.

The chain joins TRBV30 to TRBJ2-1; 14 nucleotides match TRBD2. The CDR3 length is 14 residues. From germline, CDR1 is GTSNPN and CDR2 SVGIG (reference sequence). V gave up 5 bases and J gave up 9 bases; unmatched junction bases: 6. The chain's CDR3 is CAWGGTSGSSEQFF. The CDR3 coding sequence is TGTGCCTGGGGGGGGACTAGCGGGAGTAGTGAGCAGTTCTTC.

This sequence joins TRBV6-5 and TRBJ2-1; possible D gene TRBD2, 5 bases. V gave up 2 bases and J gave up 6 bases, with 8 bases separating them. The CDR3 sequence is 13 residues long. Germline V gives CDR1 MNHEY, CDR2 SVGAGI. DNA for the CDR3: TGTGCCAGCAGTTACGGGCTAGCCAATGAGCAGTTCTTC. This translates into CASSYGLANEQFF.

The CDR3 sequence: CASSSLASGELFF. The CDR3 DNA sequence: TGTGCCAGCTCATCTCTAGCGTCCGGGGAGCTGTTTTTT. V is TRBV9 and J is TRBJ2-2, with a possible D match to TRBD2 (6 bases). Trimming took off 7 bases at V and 6 bases at J, with 13 bases between the two ends. The CDR3 length is 13 residues. Looked up from germline, CDR1 is SGDLS and CDR2 is YYNGEE.

J is TRBJ2-1 and V is TRBV9; no definite D call. This CDR3 has 15 amino acids. From germline, CDR1 is SGDLS and CDR2 YYNGEE. Trimming removed 2 bases at V and 3 bases at J, with 12 bases between. CDR3 sequence (DNA): TGTGCCAGCAGCGTGACGAGCGACCACTACAATGAGCAGTTCTTC. Encoded protein: CASSVTSDHYNEQFF.

The chain has TRBV12-5 and TRBJ2-1; 9 nucleotides agree with TRBD2. This CDR3 is built from 14 residues. CDR1 and CDR2 from the germline V gene are LGHNT and FRNRAP. V gave up 6 bases and J gave up 7 bases; unmatched junction bases: 7. The CDR3 coding sequence is TGTGCTAGTGGCCCTCGGACTAGCGCAAATGAGCAGTTCTTC. Protein product: CASGPRTSANEQFF. The whole variable domain, remainder taken from reference TRBV12-5 and TRBJ2-1, is DARVTQTPRHKVTEMGQEVTMRCQPILGHNTVFWYRQTMMQGLELLAYFRNRAPLDDSGMPKDRFSAEMPDATLATLKIQPSEPRDSAVYFCASGPRTSANEQFFGPGTRLTVL.

As concerns this clone: One junction end does not reproduce the germline sequence, and a read error may be involved. CDR3 coding DNA: TGTGCCAGTAGCTTTCGGACAGGGAACGGCTACACCTTC. It codes for CASSFRTGNGYTF. The rearrangement uses TRBV7-2 and TRBJ1-2; TRBD1 matches at 8 bases. The CDR3 is made up of 13 amino acids. CDR1 and CDR2 from the germline V gene are SGHTA and FQGNSA.